One sample yielded the 19 T cell receptor beta chains listed below, sequenced in a study of lymphopenia after photon versus proton radiotherapy. Clones were read by immunoSEQ multiplex PCR, and TCRdb kept only the in-frame ones, dropping some. The data show around 63,000 clones, approximately 84% seen once. This specimen consisted of peripheral blood, obtained from a patient treated with photon-based radiotherapy. The origin of the receptors is a middle-aged man with gastric cancer.

V is TRBV7-9 and J is TRBJ2-7; D gene uncertain. The V end lost 1 base, the J end lost 6 bases, and 7 bases lay between the germline ends. The germline V gene encodes CDR1 SEHNR and CDR2 FQNEAQ (reference sequence). This CDR3 is built from 12 residues. CDR3 sequence reads: CASSLEVPEQYF. The CDR3 DNA sequence: TGTGCCAGCAGCTTAGAGGTTCCCGAGCAGTACTTC.

This clone was seen only a few times. This chain links TRBV7-2 with TRBJ1-5; D possibly corresponds to TRBD1 (5 bases). From germline, CDR1 is SGHTA and CDR2 FQGNSA. The CDR3 has 15 amino acids. Deletions cut 5 bases from V and 2 bases from J, with 13 bases between. CDR3 DNA sequence: TGTGCCAGCAGCCCCGGGGGGTTCGGCAATCAGCCCCAGCATTTT. Residues: CASSPGGFGNQPQHF.

The chain has TRBV7-3 and TRBJ1-1; D might be TRBD1 (5 bases). Germline V lookup: CDR1 SGHTA, CDR2 FQGTGA. V was trimmed by 2 bases and J by 4 bases, leaving 14 bases between them. CDR3 length: 15 residues. This CDR3 is CASSLAGGLFTEAFF. The CDR3 DNA reads TGTGCCAGCAGCTTAGCGGGGGGATTGTTCACTGAAGCTTTCTTT.

This clone appeared once. The chain couples TRBV7-2 to TRBJ2-1; TRBD2 agrees at 10 bases. This CDR3 is 14 amino acids long. The V gene end was trimmed by 5 bases and the J gene end by 5 bases; junction bases not matched to a gene: 3. The germline V gene encodes CDR1 SGHTA and CDR2 FQGNSA. The CDR3 here is CASSPGLADNEQFF. CDR3 bases: TGTGCCAGCAGCCCTGGACTAGCGGACAATGAGCAGTTCTTC.

The gene calls are TRBV21-1 and TRBJ1-4. TRBV21-1 is described as a pseudogene. This CDR3 is built from 14 residues. The CDR3 bases are TGTGCCAGCAGCAAACAACCTCTATCTGAAAAACTGTTTTTT. As protein: CASSKQPLSEKLFF.

The V and J genes are TRBV5-1 and TRBJ1-3; TRBD1 is a possible D gene (6 bases). CDR1 is SGHRS and CDR2 is YFSETQ in the germline V gene. Trimming took off 0 bases at V and 0 bases at J, with 7 bases between the two ends. This CDR3 has 15 residues. This CDR3 reads CASSLGTASGNTIYF. The CDR3 DNA sequence: TGCGCCAGCAGCTTGGGGACAGCCTCTGGAAACACCATATATTTT.

The V call is TRBV19, the J call TRBJ2-3; D uncertain. The CDR3 runs to 11 residues. V lost 6 bases, J lost 5 bases, and 6 bases lay in between. Germline V gives CDR1 LNHDA, CDR2 SQIVND (reference sequence). The CDR3: CASSIGDTQYF. The CDR3 DNA is TGTGCCAGTAGCATCGGAGATACGCAGTATTTT.

This rearrangement joins TRBV7-6 to TRBJ1-1; the match to TRBD1 covers 9 bases. Trimming at V came to 5 bases and at J to 5 bases, leaving 12 bases not matched to a gene. Germline-derived CDR1 and CDR2 are SGHVS and FNYEAQ. This CDR3 is 16 amino acids long. DNA for the CDR3: TGTGCCAGCAGCCTACGGACAGGGGAGGGAGGGACTGAAGCTTTCTTT. Protein product: CASSLRTGEGGTEAFF.

The chain employs TRBV5-6 and TRBJ1-2; TRBD1 might be the D (5 bases). Trimming removed 7 bases at V and 4 bases at J, with 14 bases between. This CDR3 has 13 amino acids. Looked up from germline, CDR1 is SGHDT and CDR2 is YYEEEE. CDR3 bases: TGTGCCAGCCGGCCCTTAGACAGCTATGGCTACACCTTC. Its protein product is CASRPLDSYGYTF.

V usage is TRBV30 and J usage is TRBJ2-3; 9 nucleotides match TRBD2. V shed 3 bases and J 4 bases; nucleotides not matched to a gene: 5. This CDR3 has 14 amino acids. Looked up from germline, CDR1 is GTSNPN and CDR2 is SVGIG (reference sequence). The CDR3 loop reads CAWRAGLASDTQYF. The CDR3 coding sequence is TGTGCCTGGAGGGCGGGACTAGCCTCAGATACGCAGTATTTT.

The V call is TRBV15, the J call TRBJ2-7; 8 positions agree with TRBD1. CDR3 size: 17 residues. The J segment lost 0 bases and the V segment lost 0 bases, leaving 7 bases of the junction unmatched. Per germline, CDR1 LNHNV and CDR2 YYDKDF (reference sequence). For the CDR3, the DNA is TGTGCCACCAGCAGAGAAAAGACAGGGGTCTCCTCCTACGAGCAGTACTTC. This gives the protein CATSREKTGVSSYEQYF.

The chain recombines TRBV18 with TRBJ2-7; no reliable D call. Between the trimmed V and J ends, which lost 2 bases and 2 bases, there was a span of 10 bases. The V gene's germline CDR1 is KGHSH and CDR2 LQKENI. The CDR3 extends over 14 amino acids. The CDR3 DNA reads as TGTGCCAGCTCACCAATGGTTTCGACCTACGAGCAGTACTTC. Its protein product is CASSPMVSTYEQYF.

This chain uses TRBV4-2 with TRBJ1-1; 11 nucleotides line up with TRBD1. CDR3 length: 16 amino acids. After removal of 3 bases from V and 4 bases from J, the junction contained 7 bases not matched to a gene. Looked up from germline, CDR1 is LGHNA and CDR2 is YNFKEQ. The CDR3 DNA sequence: TGTGCCAGCAGCCACGCAGGGACAGGGGGATCCACTGAAGCTTTCTTT. Translating it yields CASSHAGTGGSTEAFF.

The chain recombines TRBV11-1 with TRBJ2-1, with D uncertain. Germline V gene lookup returns CDR1 SGHAT and CDR2 FQDESV (reference sequence). The CDR3 contains 15 residues. V gave up 1 base and J gave up 0 bases, with 7 bases separating them. CDR3 amino acids: CASSLDPGSYNEQFF. The CDR3 region has the DNA TGTGCCAGCAGCTTAGATCCGGGCTCCTACAATGAGCAGTTCTTC.

The V and J genes are TRBV9 and TRBJ1-1; tentative D call: TRBD1 (5 bases). The V gene's germline CDR1 is SGDLS and CDR2 YYNGEE. V shed 3 bases and J shed 6 bases, with 18 bases lying between them. The CDR3 has 15 residues. The CDR3, as DNA: TGTGCCAGCAGCGCCCCGGGGCCCAGGGCCGCTGAAGCTTTCTTT. Its translation: CASSAPGPRAAEAFF. Together with reference TRBV9 and TRBJ1-1, the CDR3 gives the full variable domain: DSGVTQTPKHLITATGQRVTLRCSPRSGDLSVYWYQQSLDQGLQFLIQYYNGEERAKGNILERFSAQQFPDLHSELNLSSLELGDSALYFCASSAPGPRAAEAFFGQGTRLTVV.

This clone was seen a few times. The rearrangement links TRBV5-6 to TRBJ1-3; perhaps TRBD1 as D (5 bases). The V end lost 0 bases, the J end lost 3 bases, and 7 bases lay between the germline ends. Looked up from germline, CDR1 is SGHDT and CDR2 is YYEEEE. The CDR3 totals 14 residues. In DNA, the CDR3 is TGTGCCAGCAGCTTGGTAGGGGATGGAAACACCATATATTTT. Translating gives CASSLVGDGNTIYF.

The chain combines TRBV9 with TRBJ2-7; TRBD1 matches at 9 bases. Per germline, CDR1 SGDLS and CDR2 YYNGEE. With 5 bases clipped from V and 7 bases from J, the junction kept 13 bases outside the gene matches. This CDR3 is built from 15 residues. The CDR3 here is CASSPQERTGVEQYF. CDR3 nucleotide sequence: TGTGCCAGCAGTCCCCAGGAGCGGACAGGGGTAGAGCAGTACTTC.

The chain links TRBV5-1 to TRBJ2-2, with a weak D call TRBD1 (6 bases). Germline-derived CDR1 and CDR2 are SGHRS and YFSETQ. The CDR3 has 16 amino acids. Trimming removed 0 bases from V and 3 bases from J, with 12 bases in between. CDR3 sequence: CASSLGSTGHTGELFF. The CDR3 DNA reads as TGCGCCAGCAGCTTGGGTTCGACAGGCCACACCGGGGAGCTGTTTTTT.

The chain carries TRBV9 and TRBJ2-5; TRBD2 aligns across 9 bases. Germline-derived CDR1 and CDR2 are SGDLS and YYNGEE. The CDR3 has 16 amino acids. The V and J ends lost 2 bases and 2 bases, in that order; junction bases with no gene match: 7. In DNA, the CDR3 is TGTGCCAGCAGCGTCGATCCTAGCGGGAATCAAGAGACCCAGTACTTC. This codes for CASSVDPSGNQETQYF.